One sample yielded the 11 T cell receptor beta chains listed below, sequenced in a study of human T cells and chemical hapten exposure. MiXCR was run by TCRdb on the RACE reads, yielding one entry per CDR3 protein. Of 350,000 to 400,000 distinct CDR3 sequences listed, 4.5% to 6% are singletons. Time point of the sample: pre-sensitization, week 0. Treatment defined: therapeutic diphenylcyclopropenone sensitization with weekly scalp DPC. This sample comprised whole blood, obtained in connection with sensitization to the hapten diphenylcyclopropenone (DPC). These receptor sequences come from a woman aged 45-65 years with alopecia areata. Some clones in this sample may be carry-over from other donors' samples.

The chain employs TRBV7-8 and TRBJ1-5, with D tentatively TRBD1 (6 bases). Germline CDR1 is SGHVS and CDR2 is FQNEAQ. The CDR3 spans 15 residues. V lost 5 bases, J lost 5 bases, and 16 bases lay in between. The CDR3, as DNA: TGTGCCAGCAGCCCGGGACAAGGGCCTTATCAGCCCCAGCATTTT. This gives the protein CASSPGQGPYQPQHF.

This clonotype was counted many times. This sequence joins TRBV4-2 and TRBJ2-7; D is undetermined. Germline values: CDR1 LGHNA, CDR2 YNFKEQ. The V end was cut by 7 bases, the J end by 5 bases, with 21 bases between. The CDR3 has 15 residues. CDR3: CASKEQIGSSNEQYF. CDR3 nucleotide sequence: TGTGCCAGCAAGGAACAGATAGGATCCTCTAACGAGCAGTACTTC.

This clonotype has just a few counts. CDR3: CASSLGRGGSNEQFF. The CDR3 region has the DNA TGTGCCAGCAGCTTAGGGCGGGGGGGGAGCAATGAGCAGTTCTTC. The V and J genes are TRBV7-2 and TRBJ2-1, with 9 nucleotides matching TRBD2. Germline trimming cut 1 base from V and 6 bases from J; bases unmatched to any gene: 4. From germline, CDR1 is SGHTA and CDR2 FQGNSA. The CDR3 runs 15 residues.

On this clonotype: This may come from a read error, since a much larger clone is one base off. The CDR3 end shows no conserved phenylalanine or tryptophan, and so a read error is likely. CDR3 bases: TGTGCCAGCAGCGTAGTAGATGGCGGCATCCAAGAGACCCAGTACCTC. Translation gives CASSVVDGGIQETQYL. The genes are TRBV9 and TRBJ2-5; D uncertain. The V gene lost 0 bases and the J gene lost 1 base, with 13 bases spanning the gap. Germline CDR1 and CDR2: SGDLS and YYNGEE. This CDR3 is built from 16 residues.

This clonotype was found a few times. This chain uses TRBV18 with TRBJ2-1, with D possibly matching TRBD2 (5 bases). This CDR3 region has 15 residues. Germline loops: CDR1 KGHSH, CDR2 LQKENI. The germline V and J ends were trimmed by 3 bases and 3 bases, with 12 bases remaining between them. This CDR3 is CASSPSRRDYNEQFF. In DNA, the CDR3 is TGTGCCAGCTCACCTTCCCGACGGGACTACAATGAGCAGTTCTTC.

This chain joins TRBV20-1 and TRBJ1-1; TRBD1 might be the D (6 bases). The CDR3 has 13 amino acids. Germline V gene sequence: CDR1 DFQATT, CDR2 SNEGSKA (reference sequence). Trimming took 5 bases from V and 1 from J, leaving 11 bases between them. The DNA of the CDR3 is TGCAGTGCTCCGGGACACCAGAACACTGAAGCTTTCTTT. As protein: CSAPGHQNTEAFF.

The rearrangement uses TRBV20-1 and TRBJ2-5; perhaps TRBD1 as D (5 bases). The V end was cut by 0 bases, the J end by 4 bases, with 12 bases between. The CDR3 length is 14 residues. Germline-derived CDR1 and CDR2 are DFQATT and SNEGSKA (reference sequence). CDR3 in DNA: TGCAGTGCTAGAGATCTGGGTAGGGGAGAGACCCAGTACTTC. Translated, it gives CSARDLGRGETQYF.

This clonotype has ten or more counts. The chain links TRBV2 to TRBJ2-6; 8 bases line up with TRBD1. CDR1 and CDR2 from the germline V gene are SNHLY and FYNNEI. J lost 1 base, V lost 6 bases, and 5 bases had no gene match. The length of the CDR3 is 16 residues. Here the CDR3 reads CASSGTGLSGANVLTF. As DNA, the CDR3 is TGTGCCAGCAGCGGGACAGGCCTTTCTGGGGCCAACGTCCTGACTTTC.

The chain recombines TRBV20-1 with TRBJ1-5; 7 bases fit TRBD1. CDR1 is DFQATT and CDR2 is SNEGSKA in the germline V gene (reference sequence). CDR3 length: 13 amino acids. Unmatched junction bases numbered 6, after V lost 6 bases and J lost 4 bases. CDR3 sequence: CSAGTAENQPQHF. As DNA, the CDR3 is TGCAGTGCAGGGACAGCGGAGAATCAGCCCCAGCATTTT.

This rearrangement joins TRBV6-5 to TRBJ2-3; 9 bases align to TRBD2. The CDR3 is made up of 13 amino acids. The V segment lost 4 bases and the J segment 15 bases; nucleotides outside the gene matches: 11. Per the germline V gene, CDR1 is MNHEY and CDR2 is SVGAGI. The CDR3 region has the DNA TGTGCCAGCAGTTCCGGGACTAGCAGGTTCCCATATTTT. Translating it yields CASSSGTSRFPYF.

This clonotype has a handful of counts. J is TRBJ1-5 and V is TRBV12-5; a weak D match, TRBD1 (6 bases). The CDR3 has 15 amino acids. The germline V gene encodes CDR1 LGHNT and CDR2 FRNRAP. Trimming removed 1 base from V and 4 bases from J, with 11 bases in between. CDR3 amino acids: CASGLGQAPNQPQHF. CDR3 DNA: TGTGCTAGTGGTTTGGGACAGGCGCCAAATCAGCCCCAGCATTTT.